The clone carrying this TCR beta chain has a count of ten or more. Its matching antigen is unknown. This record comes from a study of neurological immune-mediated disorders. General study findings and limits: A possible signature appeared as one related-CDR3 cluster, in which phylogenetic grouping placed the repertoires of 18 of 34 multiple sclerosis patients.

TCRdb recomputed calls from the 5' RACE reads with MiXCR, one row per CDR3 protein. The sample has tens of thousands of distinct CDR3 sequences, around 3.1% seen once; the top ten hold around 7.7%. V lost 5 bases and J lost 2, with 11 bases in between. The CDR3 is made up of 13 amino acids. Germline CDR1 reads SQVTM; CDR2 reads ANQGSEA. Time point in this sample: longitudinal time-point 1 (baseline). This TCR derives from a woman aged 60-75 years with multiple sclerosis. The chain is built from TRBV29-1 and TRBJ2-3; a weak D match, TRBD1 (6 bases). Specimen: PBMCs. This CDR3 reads CSVKGQNTDTQYF. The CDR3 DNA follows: TGCAGCGTTAAAGGACAGAACACAGATACGCAGTATTTT.